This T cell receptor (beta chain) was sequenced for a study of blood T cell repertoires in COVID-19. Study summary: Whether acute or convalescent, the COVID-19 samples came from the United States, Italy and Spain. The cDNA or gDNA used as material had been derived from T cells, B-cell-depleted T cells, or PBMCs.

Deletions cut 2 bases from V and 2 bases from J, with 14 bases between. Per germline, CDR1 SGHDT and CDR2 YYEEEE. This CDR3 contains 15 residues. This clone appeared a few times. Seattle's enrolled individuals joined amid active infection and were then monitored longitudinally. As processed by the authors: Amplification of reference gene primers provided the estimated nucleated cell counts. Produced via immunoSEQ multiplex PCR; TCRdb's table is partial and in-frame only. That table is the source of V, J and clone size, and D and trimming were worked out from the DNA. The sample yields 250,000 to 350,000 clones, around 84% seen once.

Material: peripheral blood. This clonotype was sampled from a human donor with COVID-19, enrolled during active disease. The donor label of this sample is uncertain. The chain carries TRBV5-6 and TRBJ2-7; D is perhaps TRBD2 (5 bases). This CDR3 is CASSLGLPPAYEQYF. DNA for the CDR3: TGTGCCAGCAGCTTAGGACTTCCTCCCGCCTACGAGCAGTACTTC.